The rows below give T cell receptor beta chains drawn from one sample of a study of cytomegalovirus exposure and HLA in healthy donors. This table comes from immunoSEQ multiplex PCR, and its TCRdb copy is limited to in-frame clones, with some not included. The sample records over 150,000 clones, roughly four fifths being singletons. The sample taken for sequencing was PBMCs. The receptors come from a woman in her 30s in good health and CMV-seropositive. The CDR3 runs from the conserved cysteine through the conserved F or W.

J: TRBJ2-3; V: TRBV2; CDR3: CAGSESAGGITQYF
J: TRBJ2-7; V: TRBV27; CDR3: CASSPSGTGASYEQYF
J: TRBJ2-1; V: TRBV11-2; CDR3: CASTRQGINYNEQFF
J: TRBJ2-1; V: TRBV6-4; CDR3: CASSEQGSDNEQFF
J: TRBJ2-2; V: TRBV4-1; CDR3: CASSQGGQNTGELFF
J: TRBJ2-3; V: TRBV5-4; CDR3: CASSLQQDTDTQYF
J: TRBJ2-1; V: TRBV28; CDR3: CASSFESGPYNEQFF
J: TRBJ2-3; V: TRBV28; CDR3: CASSPNRDRFFGDTQYF
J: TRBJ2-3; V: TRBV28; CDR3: CASTNRPPSTDTQYF
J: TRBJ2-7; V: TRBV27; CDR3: CASSRTGGAGTYEQYF
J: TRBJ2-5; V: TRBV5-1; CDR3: CASSPSGQETQYF
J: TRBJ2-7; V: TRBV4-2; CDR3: CASSQTPGLAAEQYF
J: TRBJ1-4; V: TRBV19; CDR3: CASSPLQGPNEKLFF
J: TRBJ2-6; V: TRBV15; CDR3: CATSRDQGTGANVLTF
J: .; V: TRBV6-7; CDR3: CASSPLATTYEQYF
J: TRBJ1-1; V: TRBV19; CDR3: CASSMGQGSQAFF
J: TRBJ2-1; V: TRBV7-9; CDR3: CASSPQGAITAHNEQFF
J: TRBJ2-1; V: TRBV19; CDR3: CASSIGTSGSNEQFF
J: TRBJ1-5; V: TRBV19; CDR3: CASSTPEGRTYQPQHF
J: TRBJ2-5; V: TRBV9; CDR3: CASSPGGGKGFQETQYF
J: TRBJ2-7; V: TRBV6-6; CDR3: CASSYLAGSEQYF
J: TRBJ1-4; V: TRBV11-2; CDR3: CASSLRWSEKLFF
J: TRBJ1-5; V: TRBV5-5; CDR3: CASSLGGQGDQPQHF
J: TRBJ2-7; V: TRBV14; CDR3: CASSQDTGVSPRNEQYF
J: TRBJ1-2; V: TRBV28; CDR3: CASSLSTGDGYTF
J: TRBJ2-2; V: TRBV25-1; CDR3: CASSGGGGRLYTGELFF
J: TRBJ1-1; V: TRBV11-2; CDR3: CASSVDRVREAFF
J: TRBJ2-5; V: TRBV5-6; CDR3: CASRRTGEGETQYF